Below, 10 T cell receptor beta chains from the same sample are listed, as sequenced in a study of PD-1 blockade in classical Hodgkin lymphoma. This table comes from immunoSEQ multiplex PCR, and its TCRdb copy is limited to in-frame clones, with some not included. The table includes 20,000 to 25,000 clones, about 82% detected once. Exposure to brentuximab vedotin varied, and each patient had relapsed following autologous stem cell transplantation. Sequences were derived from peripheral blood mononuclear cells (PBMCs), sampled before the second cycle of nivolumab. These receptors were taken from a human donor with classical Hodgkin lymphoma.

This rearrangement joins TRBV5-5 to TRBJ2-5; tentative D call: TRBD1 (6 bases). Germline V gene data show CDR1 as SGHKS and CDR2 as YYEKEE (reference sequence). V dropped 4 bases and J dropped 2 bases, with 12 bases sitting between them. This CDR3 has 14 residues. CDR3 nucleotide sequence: TGTGCCAGCAGCCCTAGGGGGTCGCAAGAGACCCAGTACTTC. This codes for CASSPRGSQETQYF.

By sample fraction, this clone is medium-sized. The CDR3 DNA reads as TGTGCCAGTAGAGCTATCACCAACAATGAGCAGTTCTTC. Its protein is CASRAITNNEQFF. The J gene is TRBJ2-1, the V gene TRBV19; D uncertain. The CDR3 contains 13 residues. The V end was cut by 6 bases, the J end by 5 bases, with 11 bases between. Germline assignment: CDR1 LNHDA and CDR2 SQIVND (reference sequence).

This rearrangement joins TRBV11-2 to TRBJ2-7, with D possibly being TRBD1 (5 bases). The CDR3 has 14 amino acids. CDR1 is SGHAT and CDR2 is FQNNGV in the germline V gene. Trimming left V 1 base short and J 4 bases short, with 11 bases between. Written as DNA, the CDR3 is TGTGCCAGCAGCTTAGGTGCAGGGTCGTACGAGCAGTACGTC. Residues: CASSLGAGSYEQYV.

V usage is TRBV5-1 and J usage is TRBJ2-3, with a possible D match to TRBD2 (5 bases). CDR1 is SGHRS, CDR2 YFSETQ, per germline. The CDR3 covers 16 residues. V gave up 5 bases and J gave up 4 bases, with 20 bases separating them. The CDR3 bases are TGCGCCAGCAGAGTGCGGGCCATAACCGGGGCAGATACGCAGTATTTT. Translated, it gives CASRVRAITGADTQYF.

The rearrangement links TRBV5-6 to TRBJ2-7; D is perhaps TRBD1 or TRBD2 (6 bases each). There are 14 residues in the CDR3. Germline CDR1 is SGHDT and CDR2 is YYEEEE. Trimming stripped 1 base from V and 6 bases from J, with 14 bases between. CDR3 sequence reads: CASSLSGAGSEQYF. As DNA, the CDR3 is TGTGCCAGCAGCTTGTCGGGGGCGGGGAGCGAGCAGTACTTC.

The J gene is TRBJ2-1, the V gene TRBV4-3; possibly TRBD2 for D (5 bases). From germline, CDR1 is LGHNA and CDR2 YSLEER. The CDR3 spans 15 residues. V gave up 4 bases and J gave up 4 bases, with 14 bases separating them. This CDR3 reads CASSPFERTYNEQFF. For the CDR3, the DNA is TGCGCCAGCAGCCCTTTTGAGCGGACTTACAATGAGCAGTTCTTC.

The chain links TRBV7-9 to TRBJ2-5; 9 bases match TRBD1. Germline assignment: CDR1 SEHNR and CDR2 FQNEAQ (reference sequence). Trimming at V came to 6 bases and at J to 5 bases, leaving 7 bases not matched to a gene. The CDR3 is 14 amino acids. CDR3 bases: TGTGCCAGCAGGCCGGGACAGGGTGCGGAGACCCAGTACTTC. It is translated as CASRPGQGAETQYF.

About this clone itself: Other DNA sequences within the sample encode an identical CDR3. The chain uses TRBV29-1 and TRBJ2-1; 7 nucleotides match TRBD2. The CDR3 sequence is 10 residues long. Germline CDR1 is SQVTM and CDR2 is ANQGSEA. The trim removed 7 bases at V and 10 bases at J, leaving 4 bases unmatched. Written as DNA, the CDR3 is TGCAGCGGGGGGACTAACGAGCAGTTCTTC. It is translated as CSGGTNEQFF.

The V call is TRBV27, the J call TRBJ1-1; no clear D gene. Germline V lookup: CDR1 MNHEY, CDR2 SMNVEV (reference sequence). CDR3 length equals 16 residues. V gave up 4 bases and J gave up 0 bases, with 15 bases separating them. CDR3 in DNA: TGTGCCAGCAGTTCTAACTCTGGTTCGATGAACACTGAAGCTTTCTTT. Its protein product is CASSSNSGSMNTEAFF.

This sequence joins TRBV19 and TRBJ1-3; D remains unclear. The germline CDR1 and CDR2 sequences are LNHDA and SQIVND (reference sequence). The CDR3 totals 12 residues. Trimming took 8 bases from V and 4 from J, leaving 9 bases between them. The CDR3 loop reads CASDAIGNTIYF. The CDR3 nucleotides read TGTGCCAGTGATGCGATCGGAAACACCATATATTTT.